This TCR beta chain was captured by sequencing in a study of blood T cell repertoires in COVID-19. On the study more broadly: The study drew acute and convalescent COVID-19 samples from the United States, Italy and Spain. Sample material is recorded as cDNA or gDNA derived from T cells, B-cell-depleted T cells, or PBMCs.

Per germline, CDR1 MDHEN and CDR2 SYDVKM. The CDR3 runs to 14 residues. Trimming took off 4 bases at V and 6 bases at J, with 13 bases between the two ends. In the original workflow: Reference gene primer amplification yielded estimated nucleated cell counts. Profiling relied on immunoSEQ multiplex PCR, and the TCRdb table lists in-frame clones only, not all of them. The DNA gave D and trimming, while V, J and clone size come from that table. Among around 220,000 clones listed, more than 80% were seen once. The rearrangement joins TRBV28 to TRBJ1-3, with D unclear. Input material: peripheral blood. This TCR derives from an elderly woman with COVID-19, enrolled during active disease. The CDR3 DNA is TGTGCCAGCAGTTCCGAACAGAGACCAAACACCATATATTTT. It translates to CASSSEQRPNTIYF.